These 3 T cell receptor beta chains were sequenced from one sample in a study of blood T cell repertoires in COVID-19. The data were produced by immunoSEQ multiplex PCR, yet TCRdb's version contains in-frame clones alone and is incomplete. The sample has about 170,000 clones; approximately 80% are singletons. The sample consisted of PBMCs or T cells enriched from blood (not recorded which). The receptors shown here come from a man aged 50 to 59 who had recovered from COVID-19.

The chain couples TRBV6-5 to TRBJ1-1, with 8 bases fitting TRBD1. The CDR3 totals 15 residues. Trimming removed 0 bases from V and 4 bases from J; junction bases left unmatched: 4. Per the germline V gene, CDR1 is MNHEY and CDR2 is SVGAGI. The CDR3 DNA follows: TGTGCCAGCAGTTACTCACGACAGGGGACCACTGAAGCTTTCTTT. Protein product: CASSYSRQGTTEAFF.

The chain couples TRBV19 to TRBJ1-2; TRBD1 matches at 7 bases. This CDR3 contains 12 residues. The germline CDR1 and CDR2 sequences are LNHDA and SQIVND (reference sequence). The trim removed 10 bases at V and 2 bases at J, leaving 4 bases unmatched. CDR3 nucleotides: TGTGCCACCCAACAGGGGAACTATGGCTACACCTTC. It specifies CATQQGNYGYTF.

J is TRBJ1-4 and V is TRBV12-3 or TRBV12-4; TRBD1 matches at 9 bases. V lost 6 bases, J lost 7 bases, and 3 bases stayed unmatched. This CDR3 is 13 amino acids long. The CDR3, as DNA: TGTGCCAGCAGGACAGGGGGAGGTGAAAAACTGTTTTTT. Translating gives CASRTGGGEKLFF.